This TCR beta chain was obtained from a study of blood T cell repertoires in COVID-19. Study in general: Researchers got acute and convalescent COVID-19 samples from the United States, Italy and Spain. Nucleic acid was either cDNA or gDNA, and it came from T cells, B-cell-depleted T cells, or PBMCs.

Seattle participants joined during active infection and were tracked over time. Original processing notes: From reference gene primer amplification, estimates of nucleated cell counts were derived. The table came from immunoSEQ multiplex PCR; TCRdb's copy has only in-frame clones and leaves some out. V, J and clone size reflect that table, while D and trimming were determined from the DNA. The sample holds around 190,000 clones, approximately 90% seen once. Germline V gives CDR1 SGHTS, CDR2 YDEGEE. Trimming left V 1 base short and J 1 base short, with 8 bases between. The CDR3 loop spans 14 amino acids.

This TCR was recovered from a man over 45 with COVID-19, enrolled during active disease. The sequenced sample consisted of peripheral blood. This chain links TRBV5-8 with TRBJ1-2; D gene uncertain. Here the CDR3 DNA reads TGTGCCAGCAGCTTGTTAGAAAGTAACTATGGCTACACCTTC. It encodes CASSLLESNYGYTF.